The next 19 T cell receptor beta chains were all read from a single sample in a study of graft-versus-host responses after intestinal transplantation. The antigens of these receptors remain unknown. Some clones are missing from TCRdb's copy, which holds only in-frame ones; the method was immunoSEQ multiplex PCR. The repertoire consists of about 81,000 clones, with about 88% occurring once and the leading ten covering roughly 0.31%. Sequenced material: unstimulated CD4+ T cells sorted from spleen or lymph node cells, taken before intestinal transplant. Receptor source: a human donor who received an intestinal transplant.

J is TRBJ1-1 and V is TRBV6-1; D call uncertain. Trimming cost V 2 bases and J 6 bases, with 4 bases left between them. The V gene's germline CDR1 is MNHNS and CDR2 SASEGT. CDR3 length: 11 amino acids. CDR3 coding DNA: TGTGCCAGCAGTGAACTCGCTGAAGCTTTCTTT. It yields the protein CASSELAEAFF.

This clone was found once. The V and J genes are TRBV28 and TRBJ1-5; no reliable D call. V lost 3 bases to trimming and J lost 11 bases, with 8 bases between them. The CDR3 totals 11 residues. Germline CDR1 and CDR2: MDHEN and SYDVKM. The CDR3 sequence: CASSFTGTQHF. In nucleotides, the CDR3 is TGTGCCAGCAGTTTCACGGGAACCCAGCATTTT.

In its sample, this clone was seen once. The chain combines TRBV27 with TRBJ2-7, with 9 bases aligning to TRBD2. Germline CDR1 and CDR2: MNHEY and SMNVEV (reference sequence). The CDR3 runs to 14 residues. V was clipped by 2 bases and J by 4 bases; unmatched bases: 3. CDR3: CASSLVAGAYEQYF. For the CDR3, the DNA is TGTGCCAGCAGTTTAGTAGCGGGAGCATACGAGCAGTACTTC.

J is TRBJ2-3 and V is TRBV19, with 7 positions matching TRBD2. Germline loops: CDR1 LNHDA, CDR2 SQIVND (reference sequence). This CDR3 contains 16 residues. J gave up 5 bases and V 3 bases, and 11 bases lay outside the gene matches. For the CDR3, the DNA is TGTGCCAGTAGTATGGGGCGGGAGATAGGTGGAGATACGCAGTATTTT. Translated: CASSMGREIGGDTQYF.

This rearrangement joins TRBV5-1 to TRBJ2-5; the match to TRBD1 covers 7 bases. V trimming: 1 base; J trimming: 1 base; junction bases outside the gene matches: 4. The CDR3 totals 15 residues. Germline CDR1 reads SGHRS; CDR2 reads YFSETQ. CDR3 DNA sequence: TGCGCCAGCAGCTTGTGGGGACAGTTCCAAGAGACCCAGTACTTC. This sequence encodes CASSLWGQFQETQYF.

This clone turned up a few times. The chain has TRBV9 and TRBJ1-1; D might be TRBD1 (6 bases). This CDR3 region has 14 residues. The V end lost 6 bases, the J end lost 0 bases, and 12 bases lay between the germline ends. Per germline, CDR1 SGDLS and CDR2 YYNGEE. The CDR3 region is CASNGGDMNTEAFF. CDR3 DNA: TGTGCCAGCAATGGGGGGGACATGAACACTGAAGCTTTCTTT.

The rearrangement joins TRBV6-6 to TRBJ2-5, with 8 positions matching TRBD2. CDR1 and CDR2 (germline): MNHNY, SVGAGI (reference sequence). Trimming at V came to 0 bases and at J to 5 bases, leaving 2 bases not matched to a gene. The CDR3 has 14 residues. The CDR3 is CASSYSPGGETQYF. The CDR3 DNA sequence: TGTGCCAGCAGTTACTCGCCGGGAGGGGAGACCCAGTACTTC.

V usage is TRBV5-1 and J usage is TRBJ2-1; 9 positions agree with TRBD2. Germline CDR1 and CDR2: SGHRS and YFSETQ. V shed 2 bases, J shed 4 bases, and the junction held 7 bases outside the gene matches. The CDR3 is made up of 16 amino acids. CDR3 loop: CASSLRGREGYNEQFF. The CDR3 bases are TGCGCCAGCAGCTTAAGGGGGCGGGAGGGTTACAATGAGCAGTTCTTC. Combining the CDR3 with reference TRBV5-1 and TRBJ2-1 gives the whole variable domain KAGVTQTPRYLIKTRGQQVTLSCSPISGHRSVSWYQQTPGQGLQFLFEYFSETQRNKGNFPGRFSGRQFSNSRSEMNVSTLELGDSALYLCASSLRGREGYNEQFFGPGTRLTVL.

The genes are TRBV29-1 and TRBJ2-3; perhaps TRBD2 as D (5 bases). Germline V CDR1 and CDR2: SQVTM, ANQGSEA. V shed 6 bases and J shed 6 bases, with 7 bases lying between them. This CDR3 is built from 10 residues. CDR3 DNA sequence: TGCAGCGTCGGGGAGGATACGCAGTATTTT. Translated: CSVGEDTQYF.

The chain is built from TRBV2 and TRBJ2-1; 13 bases line up with TRBD2. The junction had 7 bases not matched to a gene; V was cut back by 7 bases and J by 10 bases. The germline V gene has CDR1 SNHLY and CDR2 FYNNEI. CDR3 size: 14 residues. In DNA, the CDR3 is TGTGCCAGCAAACGACTAGCGGGAGGAGGGGAGCAGTTCTTC. Protein sequence: CASKRLAGGGEQFF.

V is TRBV29-1 and J is TRBJ2-1, with D possibly matching TRBD2 (5 bases). The CDR3 runs to 12 residues. V was shortened by 4 bases and J by 1 base, with 5 bases between the two germline ends. The germline gives CDR1 SQVTM, CDR2 ANQGSEA. CDR3 nucleotides: TGCAGCGTTGCGGGATCCTACAATGAGCAGTTCTTC. The encoded protein is CSVAGSYNEQFF.

The chain employs TRBV2 and TRBJ1-5, with D possibly TRBD1 on 5 matching bases. V was shortened by 5 bases and J by 3 bases, with 14 bases between the two germline ends. Germline V lookup: CDR1 SNHLY, CDR2 FYNNEI. The CDR3 is made up of 15 amino acids. CDR3 in DNA: TGTGCCAGCAGTTGGGGGGACGGAGTCAATCAGCCCCAGCATTTT. Translation: CASSWGDGVNQPQHF. Full variable domain (outside the CDR3, taken from reference TRBV2 and TRBJ1-5): EPEVTQTPSHQVTQMGQEVILRCVPISNHLYFYWYRQILGQKVEFLVSFYNNEISEKSEIFDDQFSVERPDGSNFTLKIRSTKLEDSAMYFCASSWGDGVNQPQHFGDGTRLSIL.

The chain couples TRBV6-5 to TRBJ2-7; possibly TRBD1 for D (6 bases). V lost 5 bases and J 6 bases, leaving 11 bases between the germline ends. This CDR3 is built from 12 residues. Looked up from germline, CDR1 is MNHEY and CDR2 is SVGAGI. The CDR3 coding sequence is TGTGCCAGCAGTCCCAGGGGTCTCGAGCAGTACTTC. The encoded protein is CASSPRGLEQYF.

This clone was observed a single time. The chain recombines TRBV7-3 with TRBJ2-7; 9 bases agree with TRBD2. The V gene end was trimmed by 2 bases and the J gene end by 3 bases; junction bases not matched to a gene: 5. Germline V lookup: CDR1 SGHTA, CDR2 FQGTGA. The CDR3 totals 15 residues. The CDR3 protein is CASSLEAGGGYEQYF. Written as DNA, the CDR3 is TGTGCCAGCAGCTTAGAGGCGGGGGGGGGCTACGAGCAGTACTTC.

This clone was seen more than once but under ten times. V and J are TRBV10-2 and TRBJ2-1; 10 bases line up with TRBD2. This CDR3 has 15 amino acids. Germline CDR1 reads WSHSY; CDR2 reads SAAADI. V lost 4 bases to trimming and J lost 0 bases; unmatched junction nucleotides: 0. CDR3 sequence (DNA): TGCGCCAGCAGTGGACTAGCGGGCTCCTACAATGAGCAGTTCTTC. Translating gives CASSGLAGSYNEQFF.

The CDR3 is CASSPNPGMGQLYGYTF. The CDR3 coding sequence is TGTGCCAGCAGCCCGAACCCAGGTATGGGACAGCTCTATGGCTACACCTTC. The genes are TRBV5-4 and TRBJ1-2; TRBD1 agrees at 7 bases. The V segment lost 4 bases and the J segment 4 bases; nucleotides outside the gene matches: 16. The CDR3 loop spans 17 amino acids. Per the germline V gene, CDR1 is SGHNT and CDR2 is YYREEE (reference sequence).

CDR3 bases: TGTGCCAGCAGTTTAATTGATAGGACAGCTAACTATGGCTACACCTTC. Its protein is CASSLIDRTANYGYTF. This chain links TRBV28 with TRBJ1-2; perhaps TRBD1 as D (6 bases). CDR1 MDHEN and CDR2 SYDVKM come from the germline V gene. The CDR3 extends over 16 amino acids. The germline V and J ends were trimmed by 2 bases and 0 bases, with 13 bases remaining between them.

The genes are TRBV29-1 and TRBJ2-2; weak D call: TRBD1 (5 bases). CDR3 length equals 14 residues. V was trimmed by 6 bases and J by 7 bases, leaving 18 bases between them. Germline V gives CDR1 SQVTM, CDR2 ANQGSEA. CDR3: CSVGRGKSDGELFF. CDR3 sequence (DNA): TGCAGCGTGGGGCGAGGAAAGTCGGACGGGGAGCTGTTTTTT.

The chain recombines TRBV19 with TRBJ2-1; 8 bases map to TRBD1. The CDR3 is 12 amino acids. V dropped 8 bases and J dropped 10; count of bases not matched to a gene: 7. CDR1 is LNHDA, CDR2 SQIVND, per germline (reference sequence). CDR3 DNA sequence: TGTGCCAGTGACCAGGGGGCAGGGGAGCAGTTCTTC. Its translation: CASDQGAGEQFF.